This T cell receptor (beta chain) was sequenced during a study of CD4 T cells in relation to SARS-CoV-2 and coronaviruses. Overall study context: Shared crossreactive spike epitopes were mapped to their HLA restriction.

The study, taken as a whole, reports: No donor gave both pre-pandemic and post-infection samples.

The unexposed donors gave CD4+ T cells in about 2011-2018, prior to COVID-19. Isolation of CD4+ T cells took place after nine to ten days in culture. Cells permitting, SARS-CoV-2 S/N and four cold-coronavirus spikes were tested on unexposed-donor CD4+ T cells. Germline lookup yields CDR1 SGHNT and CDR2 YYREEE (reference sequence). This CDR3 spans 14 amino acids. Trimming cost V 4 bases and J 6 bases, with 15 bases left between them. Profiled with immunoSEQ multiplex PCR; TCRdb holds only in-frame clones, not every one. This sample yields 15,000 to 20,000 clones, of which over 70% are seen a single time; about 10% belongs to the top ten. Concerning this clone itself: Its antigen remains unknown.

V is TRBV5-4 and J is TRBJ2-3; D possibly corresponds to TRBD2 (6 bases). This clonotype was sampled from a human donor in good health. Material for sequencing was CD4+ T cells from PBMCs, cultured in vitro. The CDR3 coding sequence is TGTGCCAGCAGCCACGAGGGAGGCCGGGATACGCAGTATTTT. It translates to CASSHEGGRDTQYF.